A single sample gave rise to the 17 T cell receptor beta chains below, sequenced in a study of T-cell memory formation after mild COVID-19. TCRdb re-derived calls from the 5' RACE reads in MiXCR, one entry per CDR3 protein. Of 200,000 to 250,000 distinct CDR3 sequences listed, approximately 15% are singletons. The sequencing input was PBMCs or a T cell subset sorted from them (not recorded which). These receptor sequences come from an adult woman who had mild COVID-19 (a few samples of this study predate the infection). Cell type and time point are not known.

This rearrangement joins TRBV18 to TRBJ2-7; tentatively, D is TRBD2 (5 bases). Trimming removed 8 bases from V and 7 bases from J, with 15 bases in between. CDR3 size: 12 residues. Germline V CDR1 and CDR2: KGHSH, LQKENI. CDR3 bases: TGTGCCAGCCATTCCGGGGTCGGGGAGCAGTACTTC. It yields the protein CASHSGVGEQYF.

The DNA of the CDR3 is TGTGCCAGCAGCCCGAATCTAGCGGGATACTACAATGAGCAGTTCTTC. This codes for CASSPNLAGYYNEQFF. V gene TRBV4-2 combines with J gene TRBJ2-1; 9 bases agree with TRBD2. In germline, CDR1 is LGHNA, CDR2 YNFKEQ. The CDR3 extends over 16 amino acids. Trimming cost V 4 bases and J 3 bases; bases outside gene matches: 7.

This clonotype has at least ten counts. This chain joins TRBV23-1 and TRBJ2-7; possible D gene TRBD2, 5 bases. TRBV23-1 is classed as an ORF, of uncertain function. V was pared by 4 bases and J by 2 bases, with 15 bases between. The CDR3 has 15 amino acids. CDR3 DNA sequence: TGCGCCAGCAGTCTGCTAGCAACTCGAACCTACGAGCAGTACTTC. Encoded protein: CASSLLATRTYEQYF.

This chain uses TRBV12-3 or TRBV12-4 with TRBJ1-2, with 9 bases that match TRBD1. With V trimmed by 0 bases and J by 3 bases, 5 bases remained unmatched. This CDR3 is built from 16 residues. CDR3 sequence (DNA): TGTGCCAGCAGTTTAGCGCCGACAGGGGGTCACTATGGCTACACCTTC. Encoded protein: CASSLAPTGGHYGYTF.

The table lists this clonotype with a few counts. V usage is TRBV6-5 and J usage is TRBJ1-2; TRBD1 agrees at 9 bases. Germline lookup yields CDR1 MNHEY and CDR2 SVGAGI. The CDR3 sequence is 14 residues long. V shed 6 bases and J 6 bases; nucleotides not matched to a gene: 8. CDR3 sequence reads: CASRTGTGNDGYTF. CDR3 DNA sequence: TGTGCCAGCAGAACAGGGACAGGGAACGATGGCTACACCTTC.

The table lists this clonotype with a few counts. In DNA, the CDR3 is TGTGCCAGCAGTACACTCGCAGGGGTGAGCGGCTACACCTTC. This sequence encodes CASSTLAGVSGYTF. The chain employs TRBV2 and TRBJ1-2, with D possibly matching TRBD1 (6 bases). CDR3 length equals 14 residues. The germline V gene has CDR1 SNHLY and CDR2 FYNNEI. Trimming stripped 5 bases from V and 8 bases from J, with 18 bases between.

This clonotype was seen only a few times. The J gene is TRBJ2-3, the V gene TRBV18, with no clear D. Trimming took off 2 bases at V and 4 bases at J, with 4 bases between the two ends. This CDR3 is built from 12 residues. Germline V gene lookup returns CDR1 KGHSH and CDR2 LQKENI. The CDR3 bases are TGTGCCAGCTCACCAAGGGCAGATACGCAGTATTTT. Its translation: CASSPRADTQYF.

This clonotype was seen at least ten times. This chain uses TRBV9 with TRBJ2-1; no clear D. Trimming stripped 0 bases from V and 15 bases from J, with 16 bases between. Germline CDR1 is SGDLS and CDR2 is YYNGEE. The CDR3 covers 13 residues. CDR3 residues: CASSVVPTQAPFF. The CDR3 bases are TGTGCCAGCAGCGTAGTTCCCACTCAAGCCCCGTTCTTC.

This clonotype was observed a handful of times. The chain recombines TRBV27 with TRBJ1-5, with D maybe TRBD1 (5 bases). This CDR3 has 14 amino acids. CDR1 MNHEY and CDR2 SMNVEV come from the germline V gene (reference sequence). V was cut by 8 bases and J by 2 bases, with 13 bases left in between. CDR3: CASSQGVGNQPQHF. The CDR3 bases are TGTGCCAGCTCCCAGGGCGTCGGCAATCAGCCCCAGCATTTT.

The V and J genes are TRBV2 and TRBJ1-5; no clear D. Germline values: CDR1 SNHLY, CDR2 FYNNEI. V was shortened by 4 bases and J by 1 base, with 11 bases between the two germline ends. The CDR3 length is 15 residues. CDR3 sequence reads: CASSASTGSNQPQHF. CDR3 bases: TGTGCCAGCAGTGCGTCTACGGGCAGCAATCAGCCCCAGCATTTT.

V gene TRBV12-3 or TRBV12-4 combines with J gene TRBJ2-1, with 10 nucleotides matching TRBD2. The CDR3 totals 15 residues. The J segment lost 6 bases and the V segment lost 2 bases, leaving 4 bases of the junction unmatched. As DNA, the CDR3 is TGTGCCAGCAGTTTACAAGCGGGGGGGCGCAATGAGCAGTTCTTC. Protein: CASSLQAGGRNEQFF.

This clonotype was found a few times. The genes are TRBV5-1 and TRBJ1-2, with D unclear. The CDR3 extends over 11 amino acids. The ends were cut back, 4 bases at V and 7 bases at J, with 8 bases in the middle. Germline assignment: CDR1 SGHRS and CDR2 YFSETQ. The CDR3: CASSRSGGYTF. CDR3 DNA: TGCGCCAGCAGCCGCTCCGGTGGCTACACCTTC.

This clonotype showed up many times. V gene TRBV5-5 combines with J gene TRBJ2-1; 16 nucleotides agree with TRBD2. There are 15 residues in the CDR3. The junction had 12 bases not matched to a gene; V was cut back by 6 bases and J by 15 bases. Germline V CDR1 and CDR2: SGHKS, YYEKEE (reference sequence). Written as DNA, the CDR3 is TGTGCCAGCACCCTCGCCGGGACTAGCGGGAGGGCGTCGTTCTTC. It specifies CASTLAGTSGRASFF.

In DNA, the CDR3 is TGCAGTGCCTCACGGGAGGGAGATAGCACAGATACGCAGTATTTT. As protein: CSASREGDSTDTQYF. V usage is TRBV20-1 and J usage is TRBJ2-3; 8 bases are a match to TRBD2. This CDR3 comprises 15 residues. Germline values: CDR1 DFQATT, CDR2 SNEGSKA (reference sequence). V shed 6 bases, J shed 0 bases, and the junction held 8 bases outside the gene matches.

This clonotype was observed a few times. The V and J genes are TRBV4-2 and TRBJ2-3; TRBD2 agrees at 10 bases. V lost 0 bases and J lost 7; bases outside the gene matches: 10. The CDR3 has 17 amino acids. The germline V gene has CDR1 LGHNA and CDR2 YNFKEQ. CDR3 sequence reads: CASSQESGLAVGNTQYF. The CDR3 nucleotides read TGTGCCAGCAGCCAAGAATCTGGACTAGCGGTGGGGAATACGCAGTATTTT.

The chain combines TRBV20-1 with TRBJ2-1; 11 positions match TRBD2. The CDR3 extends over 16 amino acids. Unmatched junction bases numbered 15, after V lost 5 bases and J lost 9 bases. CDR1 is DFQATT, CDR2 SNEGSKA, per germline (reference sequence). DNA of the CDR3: TGCAGTGCTGATCTTAGCGGGAGGGCCCGATGGAGTGAGCAGTTCTTC. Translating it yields CSADLSGRARWSEQFF.

The CDR3 nucleotides read TGTGCCAGCAGCTCATTACCGGGACTAGCGGGAGTGGGGAGCACAGATACGCAGTATTTT. Residues: CASSSLPGLAGVGSTDTQYF. The genes are TRBV7-3 and TRBJ2-3; the match to TRBD2 covers 14 bases. The CDR3 consists of 20 residues. V shed 4 bases and J 0 bases; nucleotides not matched to a gene: 12. CDR1 and CDR2 from the germline V gene are SGHTA and FQGTGA.